A single sample gave rise to the 21 T cell receptor beta chains below, sequenced in a study of monozygotic twins with inflammatory bowel disease. TCRdb reprocessed the 5' RACE reads, keeping one entry per CDR3 protein, no DNA. Its listing shows 140,000 to 150,000 distinct CDR3 sequences. Input material: blood. The receptors originated from a human donor with ulcerative colitis or Crohn's disease, or a healthy co-twin of an affected twin (not recorded which).

The chain joins TRBV7-3 to TRBJ2-1; TCRdb selects TRBD1, and the lack of DNA leaves this call unchecked. Looked up from germline, CDR1 is SGHTA and CDR2 is FQGTGA. The CDR3 totals 13 residues. This CDR3 reads CASSQGGNNEQFF.

The CDR3 region is CASSHWTGIGETQYF. This chain joins TRBV27 and TRBJ2-5; TCRdb's D call of TRBD1 is untestable without DNA. The CDR3 spans 15 residues. The germline V gene encodes CDR1 MNHEY and CDR2 SMNVEV (reference sequence).

The chain links TRBV24-1 to TRBJ2-2. This CDR3 has 12 residues. The germline CDR1 and CDR2 sequences are KGHDR and SFDVKD. The CDR3 spells CATSDRTGELFF.

This chain uses TRBV29-1 with TRBJ2-2; the D gene TCRdb calls, TRBD1, cannot be checked with no DNA. This CDR3 spans 14 amino acids. Germline CDR1 is SQVTM and CDR2 is ANQGSEA. The CDR3 loop is CSVPDRVGTGELFF.

The V and J genes are TRBV9 and TRBJ1-2; TCRdb's D call, TRBD1, is unchecked because there is no DNA. The V gene's germline CDR1 is SGDLS and CDR2 YYNGEE. The CDR3 spans 15 residues. The CDR3 reads CASSVAGTGSYGYTF.

The chain carries TRBV7-8 and TRBJ2-1; TCRdb picks TRBD1, but there is no DNA to check that call. The CDR3 contains 19 residues. The germline V gene encodes CDR1 SGHVS and CDR2 FQNEAQ. The CDR3 here is CASSLVLSLRQGRTNEQFF.

V gene TRBV9 combines with J gene TRBJ2-3. The CDR3 runs 12 residues. CDR1 SGDLS and CDR2 YYNGEE come from the germline V gene. CDR3 amino acids: CASSVAEDTQYF. Looking up the rest from reference TRBV9 and TRBJ2-3 gives the full variable domain: DSGVTQTPKHLITATGQRVTLRCSPRSGDLSVYWYQQSLDQGLQFLIQYYNGEERAKGNILERFSAQQFPDLHSELNLSSLELGDSALYFCASSVAEDTQYFGPGTRLTVL.

The rearrangement joins TRBV7-2 to TRBJ2-2; the D call of TRBD2 rests on TCRdb alone, since no DNA is present to check it. Germline V gives CDR1 SGHTA, CDR2 FQGNSA. This CDR3 has 15 amino acids. CDR3 sequence: CASSSGGLAGGELFF. The complete variable domain, with remaining parts taken from reference TRBV7-2 and TRBJ2-2, reads GAGVSQSPSNKVTEKGKDVELRCDPISGHTALYWYRQSLGQGLEFLIYFQGNSAPDKSGLPSDRFSAERTGGSVSTLTIQRTQQEDSAVYLCASSSGGLAGGELFFGEGSRLTVL.

V and J are TRBV28 and TRBJ1-4. Germline CDR1 is MDHEN and CDR2 is SYDVKM. This CDR3 is 14 amino acids long. The CDR3 spells CASSLPSYNEKLFF.

The chain combines TRBV20-1 with TRBJ1-5; the TRBD1 assignment by TCRdb is unverifiable without DNA. The CDR3 length is 11 residues. Germline V gene lookup returns CDR1 DFQATT and CDR2 SNEGSKA (reference sequence). The CDR3 spells CSASSGQPQHF.

The chain uses TRBV19 and TRBJ1-1; TCRdb's D call of TRBD1 is untestable without DNA. The germline V gene encodes CDR1 LNHDA and CDR2 SQIVND (reference sequence). The CDR3 sequence is 12 residues long. This chain's CDR3 is CASSFRDGEAFF.

The CDR3: CSVDDGAGSGGYEQYF. The chain couples TRBV29-1 to TRBJ2-7; TCRdb's assignment of TRBD1 cannot be checked, as there is no DNA. Looked up from germline, CDR1 is SQVTM and CDR2 is ANQGSEA. This CDR3 contains 16 residues.

The rearrangement uses TRBV15 and TRBJ1-1; TCRdb calls TRBD1, which cannot be checked without DNA. The CDR3 has 13 amino acids. Per the germline V gene, CDR1 is LNHNV and CDR2 is YYDKDF (reference sequence). The CDR3 region is CATSSTGSTEAFF.

The rearrangement links TRBV25-1 to TRBJ2-6; the D call of TRBD1 rests on TCRdb alone, since no DNA is present to check it. The germline V gene encodes CDR1 MGHDK and CDR2 SYGVNS. The CDR3 length is 17 residues. CDR3: CASTTGTGWSGANVLTF. Looking up the rest from reference TRBV25-1 and TRBJ2-6 gives the full variable domain: EADIYQTPRYLVIGTGKKITLECSQTMGHDKMYWYQQDPGMELHLIHYSYGVNSTEKGDLSSESTVSRIRTEHFPLTLESARPSHTSQYLCASTTGTGWSGANVLTFGAGSRLTVL.

The CDR3 loop reads CASSTQGYEQYF. The chain links TRBV6-6 to TRBJ2-7; the TRBD1 assignment by TCRdb is unverifiable without DNA. Germline assignment: CDR1 MNHNY and CDR2 SVGAGI (reference sequence). The CDR3 is 12 residues long.

V usage is TRBV11-3 and J usage is TRBJ2-1; there is no DNA to check the TCRdb D call of TRBD1. The CDR3 spans 12 residues. Germline loops: CDR1 SGHNT, CDR2 YENEEA. The CDR3 loop is CASGTGDNEQFF.

This CDR3 is CASSLLGEDTGELFF. This chain links TRBV5-1 with TRBJ2-2; there is no DNA to check the TCRdb D call of TRBD2. The length of the CDR3 is 15 residues. CDR1 is SGHRS, CDR2 YFSETQ, per germline.

The gene calls are TRBV5-1 and TRBJ2-1; there is no DNA to check the TCRdb D call of TRBD2. This CDR3 has 16 amino acids. Germline V CDR1 and CDR2: SGHRS, YFSETQ. CDR3 sequence reads: CASSPRTSGYYNEQFF.

The gene calls are TRBV5-1 and TRBJ2-1; as DNA is missing, the TRBD2 call by TCRdb cannot be tested. Per germline, CDR1 SGHRS and CDR2 YFSETQ. This CDR3 spans 17 amino acids. This CDR3 is CASSPYPDSRPVLKQFF.

V and J are TRBV15 and TRBJ2-1; TCRdb selects TRBD2, and the lack of DNA leaves this call unchecked. There are 16 residues in the CDR3. From germline, CDR1 is LNHNV and CDR2 YYDKDF (reference sequence). CDR3 amino acids: CATSRDRASGYNEQFF.

The rearrangement joins TRBV30 to TRBJ1-2; TCRdb calls TRBD1, which cannot be checked without DNA. The germline V gene encodes CDR1 GTSNPN and CDR2 SVGIG (reference sequence). The CDR3 contains 15 residues. This chain's CDR3 is CAWSEVGRGGHGYTF.